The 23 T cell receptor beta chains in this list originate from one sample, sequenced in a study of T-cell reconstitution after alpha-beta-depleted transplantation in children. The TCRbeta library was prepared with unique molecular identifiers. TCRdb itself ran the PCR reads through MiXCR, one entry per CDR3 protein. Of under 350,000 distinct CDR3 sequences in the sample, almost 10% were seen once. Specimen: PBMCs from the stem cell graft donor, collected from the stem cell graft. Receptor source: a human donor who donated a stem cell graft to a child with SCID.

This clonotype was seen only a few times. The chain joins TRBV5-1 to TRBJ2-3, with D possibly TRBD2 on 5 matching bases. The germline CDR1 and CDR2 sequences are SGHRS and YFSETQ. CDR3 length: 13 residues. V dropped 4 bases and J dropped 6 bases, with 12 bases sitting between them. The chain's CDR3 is CASSGETGDTQYF. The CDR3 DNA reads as TGCGCCAGCAGCGGGGAGACGGGTGATACGCAGTATTTT. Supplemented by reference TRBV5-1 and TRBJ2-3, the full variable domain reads KAGVTQTPRYLIKTRGQQVTLSCSPISGHRSVSWYQQTPGQGLQFLFEYFSETQRNKGNFPGRFSGRQFSNSRSEMNVSTLELGDSALYLCASSGETGDTQYFGPGTRLTVL.

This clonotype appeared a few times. The CDR3 DNA sequence: TGTGCCTCCTCCAAGCAGGGGCCATGGACACATACGCAGTATTTT. It encodes CASSKQGPWTHTQYF. This chain links TRBV3-1 with TRBJ2-3; tentative D call: TRBD1 (6 bases). Trimming pared 11 bases from V and 7 bases from J, leaving 25 bases between. The CDR3 covers 15 residues. CDR1 is LGHDT and CDR2 is YNNKEL in the germline V gene (reference sequence).

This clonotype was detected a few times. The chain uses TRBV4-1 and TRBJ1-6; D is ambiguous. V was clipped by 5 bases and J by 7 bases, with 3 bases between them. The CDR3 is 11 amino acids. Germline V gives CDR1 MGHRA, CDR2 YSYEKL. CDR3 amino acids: CASSGNSPLHF. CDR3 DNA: TGCGCCAGCAGCGGGAATTCACCCCTCCACTTT.

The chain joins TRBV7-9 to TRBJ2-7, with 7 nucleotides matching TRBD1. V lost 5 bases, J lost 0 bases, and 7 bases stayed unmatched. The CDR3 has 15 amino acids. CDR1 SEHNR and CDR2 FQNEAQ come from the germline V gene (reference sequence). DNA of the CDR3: TGTGCCAGCAGCCCCGGACAGGCTCGCTCCTACGAGCAGTACTTC. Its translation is CASSPGQARSYEQYF.

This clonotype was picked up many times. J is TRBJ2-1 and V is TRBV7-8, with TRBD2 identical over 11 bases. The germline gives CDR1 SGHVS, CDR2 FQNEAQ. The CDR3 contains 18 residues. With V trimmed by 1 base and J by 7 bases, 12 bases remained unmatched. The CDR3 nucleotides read TGTGCCAGCAGCTTAGGACCCCGACTAGCGGGGCCGCTAAATGAGCAGTTCTTC. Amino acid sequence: CASSLGPRLAGPLNEQFF.

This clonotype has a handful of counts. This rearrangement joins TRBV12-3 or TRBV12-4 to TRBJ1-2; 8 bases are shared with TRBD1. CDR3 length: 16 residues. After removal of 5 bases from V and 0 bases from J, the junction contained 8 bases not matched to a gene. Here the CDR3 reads CASSPTGGWSNYGYTF. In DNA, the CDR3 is TGTGCCAGCAGTCCAACAGGGGGGTGGTCTAACTATGGCTACACCTTC.

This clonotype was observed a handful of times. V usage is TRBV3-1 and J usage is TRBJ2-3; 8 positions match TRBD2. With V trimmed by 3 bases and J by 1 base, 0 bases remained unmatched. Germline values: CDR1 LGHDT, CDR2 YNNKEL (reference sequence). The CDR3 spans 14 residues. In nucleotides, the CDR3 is TGTGCCAGCAGCCACGGGGGGGGCACAGATACGCAGTATTTT. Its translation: CASSHGGGTDTQYF.

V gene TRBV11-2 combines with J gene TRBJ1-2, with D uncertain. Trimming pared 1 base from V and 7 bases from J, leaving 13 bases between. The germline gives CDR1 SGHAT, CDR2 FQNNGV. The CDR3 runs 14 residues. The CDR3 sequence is CASSLGTSKAGYTF. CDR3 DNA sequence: TGTGCCAGCAGCTTAGGAACGAGTAAGGCTGGCTACACCTTC.

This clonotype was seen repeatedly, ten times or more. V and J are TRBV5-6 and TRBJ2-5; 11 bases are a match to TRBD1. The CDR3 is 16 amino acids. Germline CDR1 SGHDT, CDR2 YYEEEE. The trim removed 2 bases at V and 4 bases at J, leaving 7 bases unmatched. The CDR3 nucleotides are TGTGCCAGCAGCTTTGCACGGACAGGGGGCTTAGAGACCCAGTACTTC. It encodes CASSFARTGGLETQYF.

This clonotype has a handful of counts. The CDR3 coding sequence is TGCGCCAGCAGCCCGCGCGCGGGGCTTAACACTGAAGCTTTCTTT. This translates into CASSPRAGLNTEAFF. The rearrangement joins TRBV5-1 to TRBJ1-1, with D possibly matching TRBD1 (5 bases). Germline V gene lookup returns CDR1 SGHRS and CDR2 YFSETQ. V lost 4 bases, J lost 2 bases, and 15 bases lay in between. The CDR3 covers 15 residues.

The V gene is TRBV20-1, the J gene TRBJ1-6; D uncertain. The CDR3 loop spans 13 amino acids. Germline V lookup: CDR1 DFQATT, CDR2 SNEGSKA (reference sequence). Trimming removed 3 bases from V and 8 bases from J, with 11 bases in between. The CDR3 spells CSARDLTDSPLHF. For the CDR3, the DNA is TGCAGTGCTAGGGACCTTACGGATTCACCCCTCCACTTT.

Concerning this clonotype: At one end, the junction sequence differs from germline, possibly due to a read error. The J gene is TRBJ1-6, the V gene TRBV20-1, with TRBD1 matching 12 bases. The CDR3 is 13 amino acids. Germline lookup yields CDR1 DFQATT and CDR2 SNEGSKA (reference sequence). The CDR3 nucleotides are TGCAGTGCCCCTGGGACAGGGGGCTCACCCTTCCACTTT. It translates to CSAPGTGGSPFHF.

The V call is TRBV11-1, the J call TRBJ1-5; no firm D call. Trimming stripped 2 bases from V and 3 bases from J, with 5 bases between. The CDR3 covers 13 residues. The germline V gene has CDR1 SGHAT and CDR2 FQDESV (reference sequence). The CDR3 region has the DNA TGTGCCAGCAGCTTAAGCGTCAATCAGCCCCAGCATTTT. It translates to CASSLSVNQPQHF.

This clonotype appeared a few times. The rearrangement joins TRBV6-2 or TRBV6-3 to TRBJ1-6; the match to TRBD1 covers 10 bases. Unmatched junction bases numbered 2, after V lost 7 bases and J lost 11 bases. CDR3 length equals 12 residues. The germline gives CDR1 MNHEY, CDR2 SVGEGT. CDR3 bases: TGTGCCAGCACGACAGGGGGCCCACCCCTCCACTTT. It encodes CASTTGGPPLHF.

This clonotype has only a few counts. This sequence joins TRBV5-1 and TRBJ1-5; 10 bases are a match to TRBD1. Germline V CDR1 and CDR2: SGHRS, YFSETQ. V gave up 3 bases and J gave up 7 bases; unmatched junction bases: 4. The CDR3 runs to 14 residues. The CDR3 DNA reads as TGCGCCAGCAGCTACGGACAGGGGGAACAGCCCCAGCATTTT. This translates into CASSYGQGEQPQHF.

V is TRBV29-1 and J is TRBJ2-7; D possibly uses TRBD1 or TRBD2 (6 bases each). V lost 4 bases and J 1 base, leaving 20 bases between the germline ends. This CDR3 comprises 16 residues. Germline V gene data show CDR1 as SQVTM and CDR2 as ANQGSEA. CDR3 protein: CSVARGEVAGSYEQYF. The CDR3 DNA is TGCAGCGTTGCAAGGGGGGAGGTGGCAGGTTCCTACGAGCAGTACTTC.

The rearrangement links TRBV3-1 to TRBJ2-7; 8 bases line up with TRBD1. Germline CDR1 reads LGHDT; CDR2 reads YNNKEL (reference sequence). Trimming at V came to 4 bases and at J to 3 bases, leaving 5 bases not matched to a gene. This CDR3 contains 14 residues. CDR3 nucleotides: TGTGCCAGCAGCCCGGGACAGGTCCACTACGAGCAGTACTTC. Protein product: CASSPGQVHYEQYF.

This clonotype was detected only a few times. In nucleotides, the CDR3 is TGTGCCGCCCGGGACTCACAAGAGACCCAGTACTTC. Residues: CAARDSQETQYF. V is TRBV2 and J is TRBJ2-5; D perhaps matches TRBD2 (6 bases). The CDR3 contains 12 residues. Deletions cut 11 bases from V and 2 bases from J, with 12 bases between. In germline, CDR1 is SNHLY, CDR2 FYNNEI.

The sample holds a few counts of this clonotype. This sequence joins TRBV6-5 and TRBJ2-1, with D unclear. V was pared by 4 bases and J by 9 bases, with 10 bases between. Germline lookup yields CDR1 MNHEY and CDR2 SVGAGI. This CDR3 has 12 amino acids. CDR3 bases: TGTGCCAGCAGTTCCCAGACGGGTGAGCAGTTCTTC. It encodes CASSSQTGEQFF.

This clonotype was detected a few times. CDR3 region: CASSLVTSFGDTQYF. In DNA, the CDR3 is TGCGCCAGCAGCTTGGTTACTAGCTTCGGAGATACGCAGTATTTT. The chain employs TRBV5-1 and TRBJ2-3; D perhaps matches TRBD2 (6 bases). The V end lost 0 bases, the J end lost 5 bases, and 13 bases lay between the germline ends. The length of the CDR3 is 15 residues. Looked up from germline, CDR1 is SGHRS and CDR2 is YFSETQ. The full variable domain, rest sourced from reference TRBV5-1 and TRBJ2-3, is KAGVTQTPRYLIKTRGQQVTLSCSPISGHRSVSWYQQTPGQGLQFLFEYFSETQRNKGNFPGRFSGRQFSNSRSEMNVSTLELGDSALYLCASSLVTSFGDTQYFGPGTRLTVL.

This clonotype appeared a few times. As DNA, the CDR3 is TGTGCCAGCTCTAGGGGGGAATCGAGCGAAAAACTGTTTTTT. The encoded protein is CASSRGESSEKLFF. The rearrangement uses TRBV12-3 or TRBV12-4 and TRBJ1-4; tentative D call: TRBD1 (6 bases). V was trimmed by 8 bases and J by 8 bases, leaving 18 bases between them. The CDR3 sequence is 14 residues long.

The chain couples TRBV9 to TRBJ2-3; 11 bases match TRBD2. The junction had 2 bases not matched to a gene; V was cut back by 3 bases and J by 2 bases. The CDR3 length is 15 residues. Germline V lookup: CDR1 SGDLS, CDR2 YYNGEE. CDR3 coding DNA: TGTGCCAGCAGCGCGGGACTAGCGGACACAGATACGCAGTATTTT. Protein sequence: CASSAGLADTDTQYF.

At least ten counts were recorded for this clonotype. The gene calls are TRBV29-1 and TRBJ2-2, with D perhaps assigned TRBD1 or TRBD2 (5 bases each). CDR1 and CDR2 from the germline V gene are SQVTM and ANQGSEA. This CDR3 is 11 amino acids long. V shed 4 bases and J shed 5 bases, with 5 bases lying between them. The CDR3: CSVGGTGELFF. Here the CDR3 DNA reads TGCAGCGTTGGGGGGACCGGGGAGCTGTTTTTT.